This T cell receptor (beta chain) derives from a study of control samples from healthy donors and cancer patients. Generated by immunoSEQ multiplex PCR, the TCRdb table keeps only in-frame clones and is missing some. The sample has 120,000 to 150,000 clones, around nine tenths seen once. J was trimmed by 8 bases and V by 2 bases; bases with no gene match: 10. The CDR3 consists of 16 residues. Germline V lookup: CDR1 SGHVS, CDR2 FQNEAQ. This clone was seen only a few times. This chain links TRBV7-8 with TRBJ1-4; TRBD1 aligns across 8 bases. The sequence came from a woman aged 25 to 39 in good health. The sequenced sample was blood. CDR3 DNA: TGTGCCAGCAGCTTATACGACCAGGGGGCCGGGGAAAAACTGTTTTTT. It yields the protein CASSLYDQGAGEKLFF.